This T cell receptor beta chain was obtained from a study of blood T cell repertoires in COVID-19. Across the study: Whether acute or convalescent, the COVID-19 samples came from the United States, Italy and Spain. PBMCs, B-cell-depleted T cells, or T cells were the source of the cDNA or gDNA that made up the material.

Per the study methods: How many nucleated cells were present was estimated from reference gene primer amplification. Repertoires were generated with immunoSEQ multiplex PCR, while TCRdb's copy carries only in-frame clones and drops some. V, J and clone size are those of that table, while D and trimming were read from the DNA. The table shows 85,000 to 100,000 clones, with around nine tenths occurring only once. This CDR3 has 16 amino acids. V was trimmed by 4 bases and J by 6 bases, leaving 21 bases between them. CDR1 is SGHVS, CDR2 FNYEAQ, per germline. The source is a man between 60 and 75 years old with acute or convalescent COVID-19. This chain uses TRBV7-6 with TRBJ2-5, with D tentatively TRBD1 (6 bases). Sequencing used peripheral blood. The CDR3 coding sequence is TGTGCCAGCAGCTCCCAGCAGGCAGGGGTTGGGAAGACCCAGTACTTC. This encodes CASSSQQAGVGKTQYF. Based on the CDR3 plus reference TRBV7-6 and TRBJ2-5, the full variable domain is GAGVSQSPRYKVTKRGQDVALRCDPISGHVSLYWYRQALGQGPEFLTYFNYEAQQDKSGLPNDRFSAERPEGSISTLTIQRTEQRDSAMYRCASSSQQAGVGKTQYFGPGTRLLVL.